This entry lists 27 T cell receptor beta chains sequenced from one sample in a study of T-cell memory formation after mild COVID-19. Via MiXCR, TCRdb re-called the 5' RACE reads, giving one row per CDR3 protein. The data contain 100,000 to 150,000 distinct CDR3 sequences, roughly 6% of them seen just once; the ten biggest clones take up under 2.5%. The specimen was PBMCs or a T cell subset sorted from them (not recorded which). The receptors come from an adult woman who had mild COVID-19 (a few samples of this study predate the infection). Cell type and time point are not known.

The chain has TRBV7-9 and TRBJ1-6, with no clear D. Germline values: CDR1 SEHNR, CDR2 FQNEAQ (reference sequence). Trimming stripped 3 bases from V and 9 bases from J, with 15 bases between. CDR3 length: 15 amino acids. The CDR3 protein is CASSLRGNPGSPLHF. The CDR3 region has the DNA TGTGCCAGCAGCTTGAGAGGGAATCCCGGTTCACCCCTCCACTTT.

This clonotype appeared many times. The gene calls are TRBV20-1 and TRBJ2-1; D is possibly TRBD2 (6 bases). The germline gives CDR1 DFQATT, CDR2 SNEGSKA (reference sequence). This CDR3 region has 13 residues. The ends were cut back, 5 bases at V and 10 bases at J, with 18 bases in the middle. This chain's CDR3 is CSALGTGNGEQFF. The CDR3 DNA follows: TGCAGTGCTTTAGGGACTGGCAACGGGGAGCAGTTCTTC.

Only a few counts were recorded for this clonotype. The CDR3 sequence: CASSFDPSGPLDTQYF. CDR3 sequence (DNA): TGCGCCAGCAGCTTCGACCCGTCCGGACCCTTAGATACGCAGTATTTT. The chain is built from TRBV5-1 and TRBJ2-3; the D is unclear. Deletions cut 2 bases from V and 5 bases from J, with 18 bases between. There are 16 residues in the CDR3. Looked up from germline, CDR1 is SGHRS and CDR2 is YFSETQ.

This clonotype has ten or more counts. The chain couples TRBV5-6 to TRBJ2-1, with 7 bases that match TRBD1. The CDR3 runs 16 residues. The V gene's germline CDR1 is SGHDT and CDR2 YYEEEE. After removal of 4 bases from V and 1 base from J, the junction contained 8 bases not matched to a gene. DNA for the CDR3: TGTGCCAGCAGCACTACAGGGGAAGGATCCTACAATGAGCAGTTCTTC. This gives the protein CASSTTGEGSYNEQFF.

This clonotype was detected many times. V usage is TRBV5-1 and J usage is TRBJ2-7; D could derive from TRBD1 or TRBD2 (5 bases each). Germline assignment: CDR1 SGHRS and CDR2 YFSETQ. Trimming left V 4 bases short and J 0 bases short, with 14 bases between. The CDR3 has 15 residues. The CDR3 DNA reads TGCGCCAGCAGCCCTCAGGGTGGGAGCTCCTACGAGCAGTACTTC. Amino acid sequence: CASSPQGGSSYEQYF. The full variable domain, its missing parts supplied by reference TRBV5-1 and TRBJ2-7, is KAGVTQTPRYLIKTRGQQVTLSCSPISGHRSVSWYQQTPGQGLQFLFEYFSETQRNKGNFPGRFSGRQFSNSRSEMNVSTLELGDSALYLCASSPQGGSSYEQYFGPGTRLTVT.

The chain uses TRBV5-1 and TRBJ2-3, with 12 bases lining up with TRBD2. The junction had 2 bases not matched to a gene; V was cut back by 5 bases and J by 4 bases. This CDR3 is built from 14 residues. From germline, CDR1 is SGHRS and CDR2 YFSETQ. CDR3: CASRRLAGADTQYF. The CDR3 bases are TGCGCCAGCAGGCGACTAGCGGGGGCAGATACGCAGTATTTT. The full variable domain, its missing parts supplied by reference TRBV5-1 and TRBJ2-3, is KAGVTQTPRYLIKTRGQQVTLSCSPISGHRSVSWYQQTPGQGLQFLFEYFSETQRNKGNFPGRFSGRQFSNSRSEMNVSTLELGDSALYLCASRRLAGADTQYFGPGTRLTVL.

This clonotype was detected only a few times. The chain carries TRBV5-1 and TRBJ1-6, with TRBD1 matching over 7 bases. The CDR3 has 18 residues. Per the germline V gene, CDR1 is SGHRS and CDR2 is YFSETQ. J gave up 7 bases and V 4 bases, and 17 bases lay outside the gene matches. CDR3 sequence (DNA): TGCGCCAGCAGCCTAACCCCTTTGGGACAGACTTTGAATTCACCCCTCCACTTT. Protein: CASSLTPLGQTLNSPLHF.

As DNA, the CDR3 is TGTGCCAGCAGATCCGGGGACAGGGTTAAAGAGCAGTACTTC. Its protein product is CASRSGDRVKEQYF. The chain has TRBV7-9 and TRBJ2-7, with 9 bases aligning to TRBD1. V shed 6 bases and J 7 bases; nucleotides not matched to a gene: 10. CDR3 size: 14 residues. Germline CDR1 reads SEHNR; CDR2 reads FQNEAQ (reference sequence). Using reference TRBV7-9 and TRBJ2-7 for the parts outside the CDR3, the full variable domain is DTGVSQNPRHKITKRGQNVTFRCDPISEHNRLYWYRQTLGQGPEFLTYFQNEAQLEKSRLLSDRFSAERPKGSFSTLEIQRTEQGDSAMYLCASRSGDRVKEQYFGPGTRLTVT.

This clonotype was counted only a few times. The CDR3 DNA follows: TGTGCCAGCAGATCTACAGGGACAGGAGGAAACACCATATATTTT. As protein: CASRSTGTGGNTIYF. V and J are TRBV6-2 or TRBV6-3 and TRBJ1-3; the match to TRBD1 covers 8 bases. V shed 6 bases, J shed 4 bases, and the junction held 8 bases outside the gene matches. CDR1 and CDR2 (germline): MNHEY, SVGEGT. The CDR3 length is 15 residues.

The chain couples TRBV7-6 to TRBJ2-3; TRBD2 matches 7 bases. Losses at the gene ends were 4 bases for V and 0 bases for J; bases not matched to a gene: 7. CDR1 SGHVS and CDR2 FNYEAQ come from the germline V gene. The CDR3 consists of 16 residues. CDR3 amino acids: CASSSRSGKSTDTQYF. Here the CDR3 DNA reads TGTGCCAGCAGCTCCCGAAGCGGGAAGAGCACAGATACGCAGTATTTT.

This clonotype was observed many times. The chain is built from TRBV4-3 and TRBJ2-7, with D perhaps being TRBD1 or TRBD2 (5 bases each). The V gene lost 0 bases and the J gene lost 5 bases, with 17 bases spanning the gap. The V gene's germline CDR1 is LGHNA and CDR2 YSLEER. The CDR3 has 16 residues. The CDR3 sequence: CASSQDLIRGVNEQYF. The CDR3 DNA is TGCGCCAGCAGCCAAGATCTTATACGAGGGGTCAACGAGCAGTACTTC.

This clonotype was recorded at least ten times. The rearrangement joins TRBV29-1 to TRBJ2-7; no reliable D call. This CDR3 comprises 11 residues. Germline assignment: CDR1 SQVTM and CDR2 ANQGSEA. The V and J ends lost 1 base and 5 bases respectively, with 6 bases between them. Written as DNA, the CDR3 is TGCAGCGTTGAAGGTCTCCACGAGCAGTACTTC. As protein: CSVEGLHEQYF.

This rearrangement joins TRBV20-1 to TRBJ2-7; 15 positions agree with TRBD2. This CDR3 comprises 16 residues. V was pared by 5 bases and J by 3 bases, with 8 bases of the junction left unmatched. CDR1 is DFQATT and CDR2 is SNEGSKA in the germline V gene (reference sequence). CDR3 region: CSASGTSGRLSYEQYF. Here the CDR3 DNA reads TGCAGTGCTTCCGGGACTAGCGGGAGGCTTAGCTACGAGCAGTACTTC.

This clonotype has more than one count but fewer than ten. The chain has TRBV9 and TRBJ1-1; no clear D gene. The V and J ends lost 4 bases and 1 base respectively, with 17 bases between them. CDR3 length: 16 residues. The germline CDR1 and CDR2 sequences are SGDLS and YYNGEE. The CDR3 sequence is CASSPGEPSRNTEAFF. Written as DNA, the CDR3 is TGTGCCAGCAGCCCGGGTGAACCCTCAAGGAACACTGAAGCTTTCTTT.

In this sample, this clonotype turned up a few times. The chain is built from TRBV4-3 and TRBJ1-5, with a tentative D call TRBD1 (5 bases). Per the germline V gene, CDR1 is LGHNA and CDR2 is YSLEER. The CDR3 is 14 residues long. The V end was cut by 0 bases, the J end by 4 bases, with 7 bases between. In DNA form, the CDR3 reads TGCGCCAGCAGCCAAGAGACAGTTAATCAGCCCCAGCATTTT. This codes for CASSQETVNQPQHF.

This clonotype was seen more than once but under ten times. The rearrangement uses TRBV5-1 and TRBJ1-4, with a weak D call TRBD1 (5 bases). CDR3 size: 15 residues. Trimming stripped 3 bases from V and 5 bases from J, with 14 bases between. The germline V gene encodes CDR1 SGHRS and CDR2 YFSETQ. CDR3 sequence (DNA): TGCGCCAGCAGCTCCTTGGGGGAGGGAAATGAAAAACTGTTTTTT. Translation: CASSSLGEGNEKLFF.

This CDR3 is CASSLGGGPLNTGELFF. DNA for the CDR3: TGTGCCAGCAGCTTGGGCGGGGGGCCACTAAACACCGGGGAGCTGTTTTTT. This chain links TRBV7-8 with TRBJ2-2; 8 bases match TRBD2. Germline trimming cut 3 bases from V and 2 bases from J; bases unmatched to any gene: 8. This CDR3 spans 17 amino acids. CDR1 SGHVS and CDR2 FQNEAQ come from the germline V gene.

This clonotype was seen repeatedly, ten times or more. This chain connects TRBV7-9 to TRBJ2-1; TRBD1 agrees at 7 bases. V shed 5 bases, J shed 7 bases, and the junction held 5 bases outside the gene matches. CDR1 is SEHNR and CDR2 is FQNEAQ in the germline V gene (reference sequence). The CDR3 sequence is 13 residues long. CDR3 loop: CASSQSGGNEQFF. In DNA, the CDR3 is TGTGCCAGCAGCCAATCAGGGGGAAATGAGCAGTTCTTC.

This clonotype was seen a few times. The CDR3 reads CASSYTRGQSQGNYPNQPQHF. The DNA for the CDR3 is TGTGCCAGCAGTTACACGCGAGGGCAGTCCCAAGGCAATTACCCTAATCAGCCCCAGCATTTT. The rearrangement joins TRBV6-2 or TRBV6-3 to TRBJ1-5; D unclear. The CDR3 totals 21 residues. Per germline, CDR1 MNHEY and CDR2 SVGEGT. V lost 2 bases to trimming and J lost 4 bases, with 30 bases between them.

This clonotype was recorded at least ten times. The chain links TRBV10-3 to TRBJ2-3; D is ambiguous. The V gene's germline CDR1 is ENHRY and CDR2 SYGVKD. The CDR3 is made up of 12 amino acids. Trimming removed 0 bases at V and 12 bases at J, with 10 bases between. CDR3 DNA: TGTGCCATCAGTGAGTCGACTCCTCCCCAGTATTTT. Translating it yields CAISESTPPQYF.

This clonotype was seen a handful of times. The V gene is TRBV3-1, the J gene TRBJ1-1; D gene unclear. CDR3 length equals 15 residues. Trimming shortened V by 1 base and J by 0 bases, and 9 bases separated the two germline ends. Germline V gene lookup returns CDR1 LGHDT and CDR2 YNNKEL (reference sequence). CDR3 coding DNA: TGTGCCAGCAGCCAAGCGACATTGATGAACACTGAAGCTTTCTTT. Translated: CASSQATLMNTEAFF.

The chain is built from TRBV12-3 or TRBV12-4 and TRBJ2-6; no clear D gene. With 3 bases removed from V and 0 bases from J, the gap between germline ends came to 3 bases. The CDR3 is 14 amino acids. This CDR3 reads CASSLLSGANVLTF. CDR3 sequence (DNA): TGTGCCAGCAGTTTGCTCTCTGGGGCCAACGTCCTGACTTTC.

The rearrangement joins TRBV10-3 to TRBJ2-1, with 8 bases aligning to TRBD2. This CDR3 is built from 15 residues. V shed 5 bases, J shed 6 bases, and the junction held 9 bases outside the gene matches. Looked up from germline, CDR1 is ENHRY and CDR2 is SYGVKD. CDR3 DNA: TGTGCCATCAGTATAGCGGGAACAAACTCCAATGAGCAGTTCTTC. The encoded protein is CAISIAGTNSNEQFF.

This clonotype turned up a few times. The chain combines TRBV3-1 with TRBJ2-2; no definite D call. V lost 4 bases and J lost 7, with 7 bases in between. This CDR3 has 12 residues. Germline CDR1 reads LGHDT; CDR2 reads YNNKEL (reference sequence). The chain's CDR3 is CASSRPRGELFF. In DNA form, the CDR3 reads TGTGCCAGCAGCCGCCCCCGCGGGGAGCTGTTTTTT. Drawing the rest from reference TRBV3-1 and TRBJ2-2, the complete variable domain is DTAVSQTPKYLVTQMGNDKSIKCEQNLGHDTMYWYKQDSKKFLKIMFSYNNKELIINETVPNRFSPKSPDKAHLNLHINSLELGDSAVYFCASSRPRGELFFGEGSRLTVL.

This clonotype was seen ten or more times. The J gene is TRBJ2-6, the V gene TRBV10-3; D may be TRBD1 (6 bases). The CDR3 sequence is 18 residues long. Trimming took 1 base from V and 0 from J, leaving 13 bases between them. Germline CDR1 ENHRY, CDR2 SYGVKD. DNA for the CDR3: TGTGCCATCAGTGAGTGGGCAGGGGTCCCCTCTGGGGCCAACGTCCTGACTTTC. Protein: CAISEWAGVPSGANVLTF.

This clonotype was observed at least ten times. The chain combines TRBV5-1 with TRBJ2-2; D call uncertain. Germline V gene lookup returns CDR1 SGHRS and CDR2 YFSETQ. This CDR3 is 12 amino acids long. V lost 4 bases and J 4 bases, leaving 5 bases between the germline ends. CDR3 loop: CASSPVTGELFF. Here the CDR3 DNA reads TGCGCCAGCAGCCCCGTCACCGGGGAGCTGTTTTTT. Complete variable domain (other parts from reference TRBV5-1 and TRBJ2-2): KAGVTQTPRYLIKTRGQQVTLSCSPISGHRSVSWYQQTPGQGLQFLFEYFSETQRNKGNFPGRFSGRQFSNSRSEMNVSTLELGDSALYLCASSPVTGELFFGEGSRLTVL.

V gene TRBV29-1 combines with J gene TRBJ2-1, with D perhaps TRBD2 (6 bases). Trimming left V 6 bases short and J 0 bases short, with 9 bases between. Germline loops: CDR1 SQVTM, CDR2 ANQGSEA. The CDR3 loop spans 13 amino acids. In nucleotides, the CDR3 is TGCAGCGTCCAGACTAGCTCCTACAATGAGCAGTTCTTC. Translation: CSVQTSSYNEQFF.